This T cell receptor beta chain was captured in a study of cytomegalovirus exposure and HLA in healthy donors. The CDR3 has 15 residues. V shed 6 bases, J shed 5 bases, and the junction held 6 bases outside the gene matches. From germline, CDR1 is MNHEY and CDR2 SMNVEV (reference sequence). Concerning this clone: Its target is not known. This sample includes further DNA sequences coding for the same CDR3.

Study results and caveats: Researchers catalogued 164 TCR beta chains as cytomegalovirus-associated. In vitro experiments confirmed that a few CMV-associated chains were specific for CMV antigens. The majority of TCR sequences were rare, yet some public TCRs appeared in many donors.

TCRdb keeps only in-frame clones here, not all; method: immunoSEQ multiplex PCR. The data show a few hundred thousand clones, around 91% seen once. The sample comprised PBMCs. The sequence came from a woman in her twenties or thirties in good health and CMV-seronegative. J is TRBJ2-7 and V is TRBV27; 14 nucleotides align to TRBD2. DNA of the CDR3: TGTGCCAGCAGCCTTGGGGGACTAGCGGGAGACGAGCAGTACTTC. This gives the protein CASSLGGLAGDEQYF.